The rows below give T cell receptor beta chains drawn from one sample of a study of cytomegalovirus exposure and HLA in healthy donors. The method was immunoSEQ multiplex PCR; TCRdb's version includes in-frame clones alone and lacks a portion of them. Of roughly 170,000 clones in the sample, about 81% were seen once. Material for sequencing was PBMCs. Source of these receptors: a woman between 25 and 40 years old in good health and CMV-seronegative. CDR3s include the opening cysteine and the closing phenylalanine or tryptophan. Fields, in order: V gene, D gene, J gene, clone size, CDR3 DNA, CDR3 protein. A D gene is named only where the DNA matches it firmly. Only part of the rows carry a size: once, few, many, or a class if the clone is expanded.

V: TRBV28
D: TRBD1
J: TRBJ2-7
size: -
DNA: TGTGCCAGCACTCACCCCCGACAGGGCTACGAGCAGTACTTC
CDR3: CASTHPRQGYEQYF

V: TRBV27
D: -
J: TRBJ2-3
size: -
DNA: TGTGCCAGCAGTAGAAATGGCCCGGGGATTAGCACAGATACGCAGTATTTT
CDR3: CASSRNGPGISTDTQYF

V: TRBV19
D: -
J: TRBJ2-2
size: -
DNA: TGTGCCAGTAGAATAGGGCTGGAGCTGTTTTTT
CDR3: CASRIGLELFF

V: TRBV5-1
D: -
J: TRBJ2-7
size: -
DNA: TGCGCCAGCAGCGTTGCGGCAGGGTCCTACGAGCAGTACTTC
CDR3: CASSVAAGSYEQYF

V: TRBV29-1
D: -
J: TRBJ2-1
size: -
DNA: TGCAGCGTTGCAGGGGATAACACCTACAATGAGCAGTTCTTC
CDR3: CSVAGDNTYNEQFF

V: TRBV7-7
D: -
J: TRBJ2-2
size: -
DNA: TGTGCTAGCAGCTTAGCCCCTCAGGGCGGAGCGAACACCGGGGAGCTGTTTTTT
CDR3: CASSLAPQGGANTGELFF

V: TRBV2
D: TRBD1
J: TRBJ1-1
size: once
DNA: TGTGCCAGCAGTGAAGTGACAGGGGGCCCTGAAGCTTTCTTT
CDR3: CASSEVTGGPEAFF

V: TRBV18
D: -
J: TRBJ2-3
size: -
DNA: TGTGCCAGCCGTGGGGGGACCCCCCACTCCACAGATACGCAGTATTTT
CDR3: CASRGGTPHSTDTQYF

V: TRBV7-7
D: -
J: TRBJ2-3
size: -
DNA: TGTGCTAGCAGCCGACAGGGCACAGATACGCAGTATTTT
CDR3: CASSRQGTDTQYF

V: TRBV7-7
D: TRBD2
J: TRBJ2-1
size: -
DNA: TGTGCCAGCAGCCCGGGACTAAGCTCCTACAATGAGCAGTTCTTC
CDR3: CASSPGLSSYNEQFF

V: TRBV4-3
D: TRBD2
J: TRBJ2-2
size: -
DNA: TGCGCCAGCAGCAAGACTAGCGCGAACACCGGGGAGCTGTTTTTT
CDR3: CASSKTSANTGELFF

V: TRBV27
D: TRBD1
J: TRBJ2-2
size: once
DNA: TGTGCCAGCACCCAGCGGACAGGGAAGGCCGGGGAGCTGTTTTTT
CDR3: CASTQRTGKAGELFF

V: TRBV6-5
D: -
J: TRBJ1-2
size: -
DNA: TGTGCCAGCAGTCGCGACAAATATGGCTACACCTTC
CDR3: CASSRDKYGYTF

V: TRBV14
D: TRBD1
J: TRBJ1-4
size: -
DNA: TGTGCCAGCAGCCTACAGGGGGAAAAACTGTTTTTT
CDR3: CASSLQGEKLFF

V: TRBV30
D: -
J: TRBJ2-5
size: -
DNA: TGTGCCTGGGGCTTAGTGGGGGGGACCCAGTACTTC
CDR3: CAWGLVGGTQYF

V: TRBV29-1
D: TRBD1
J: TRBJ2-5
size: -
DNA: TGCAGCGTTCTACAGGGGGTCGGAGAGACCCAGTACTTC
CDR3: CSVLQGVGETQYF

V: TRBV5-6
D: -
J: TRBJ2-2
size: -
DNA: TGTGCCAGCAGCTTACCAGGGGAGGGGACCGGGGAGCTGTTTTTT
CDR3: CASSLPGEGTGELFF

V: TRBV4-3
D: TRBD1
J: TRBJ1-1
size: few
DNA: TGCGCCAGCAGCCAAGAGGGACAGGGAGACACTGAAGCTTTCTTT
CDR3: CASSQEGQGDTEAFF

V: TRBV27
D: -
J: TRBJ2-2
size: -
DNA: TGTGCCAGCAGTTTAGTCCCCTCCGGGGAGCTGTTTTTT
CDR3: CASSLVPSGELFF

V: TRBV10-1
D: TRBD2
J: TRBJ2-2
size: -
DNA: TGCGCCAGCAGTGATTCCGGGACTAGCTCCGGGGAGCTGTTTTTT
CDR3: CASSDSGTSSGELFF

V: TRBV7-9
D: TRBD1
J: TRBJ1-2
size: -
DNA: TGTGCCAGCAGCTCGACAGGGATCTATGGCTACACCTTC
CDR3: CASSSTGIYGYTF

V: TRBV5-1
D: TRBD2
J: TRBJ2-2
size: -
DNA: TGCGCCAGCAGCTTGAAGACTAGCGGGGGATCCCTATGGGGGGAGCTGTTTTTT
CDR3: CASSLKTSGGSLWGELFF

V: TRBV7-2
D: TRBD2
J: TRBJ2-1
size: -
DNA: TGTGCCAGCAGCTTAGCTTGGGCTAGCGGAAACTACAATGAGCAGTTCTTC
CDR3: CASSLAWASGNYNEQFF

V: TRBV7-6
D: TRBD1
J: TRBJ2-1
size: once
DNA: TGTGCCAGCAGCCCCTGGACAGGGGGAAGGTCCTACAATGAGCAGTTCTTC
CDR3: CASSPWTGGRSYNEQFF

V: TRBV30
D: TRBD1
J: TRBJ2-7
size: -
DNA: TGTGCCTGGACTAGGGACAGCATCAACTACGAGCAGTACTTC
CDR3: CAWTRDSINYEQYF

V: TRBV30
D: TRBD1
J: TRBJ1-5
size: -
DNA: TGTGCCTGGGCACAGGGGGCTGGCAATCAGCCCCAGCATTTT
CDR3: CAWAQGAGNQPQHF

V: TRBV15
D: -
J: TRBJ2-6
size: -
DNA: TGTGCCACCAGCAGAGGAGACAGTGGGGCCAACGTCCTGACTTTC
CDR3: CATSRGDSGANVLTF

V: TRBV6-6
D: TRBD1
J: TRBJ2-1
size: few
DNA: TGTGCCAGCATTAACCCCGGGACAGGGTTCAGGAATGAGCAGTTCTTC
CDR3: CASINPGTGFRNEQFF

V: TRBV5-1
D: -
J: TRBJ2-5
size: -
DNA: TGCGCCAGCAGACGTCTAGGGGGTCCCGAAGAGACCCAGTACTTC
CDR3: CASRRLGGPEETQYF

V: TRBV7-2
D: TRBD2
J: TRBJ2-5
size: -
DNA: TGTGCCAGCAGCTTAGGAAGCGGGGGACCCCAAGAGACCCAGTACTTC
CDR3: CASSLGSGGPQETQYF

V: TRBV30
D: TRBD1
J: TRBJ1-5
size: -
DNA: TGTGCCTGGAGTAGGGACAGGGGGCTGATAAGCAATCAGCCCCAGCATTTT
CDR3: CAWSRDRGLISNQPQHF

V: TRBV6-5
D: TRBD2
J: TRBJ2-5
size: -
DNA: TGTGCCAGCAGGCTGACTAGCGAAGAGACCCAGTACTTC
CDR3: CASRLTSEETQYF

V: TRBV20-1
D: -
J: TRBJ2-7
size: -
DNA: TGCAGTGCTAGCATAGGACAAGAGCAGTACTTC
CDR3: CSASIGQEQYF

V: TRBV6-6
D: -
J: TRBJ2-7
size: -
DNA: TGTGCCAGCAGTTACTCGGGGGGGCCGTACGAGCAGTACTTC
CDR3: CASSYSGGPYEQYF

V: TRBV27
D: -
J: TRBJ2-1
size: -
DNA: TGTGCCAGCAGTCTAGCGCAATCCTACAATGAGCAGTTCTTC
CDR3: CASSLAQSYNEQFF

V: TRBV18
D: -
J: TRBJ2-5
size: -
DNA: TGTGCCAGCTCACCACAGCGGACCGGGAAGGAGACCCAGTACTTC
CDR3: CASSPQRTGKETQYF

V: TRBV6-5
D: -
J: TRBJ2-1
size: -
DNA: TGTGCCAGCAGTTATGTCACGTCAGGCAATGAGCAGTTCTTC
CDR3: CASSYVTSGNEQFF

V: TRBV4-1
D: TRBD2
J: TRBJ2-1
size: -
DNA: TGCGCCAGCAGCCAAGAGAAACCGGGGGGGGGCCATGAGCAGTTCTTC
CDR3: CASSQEKPGGGHEQFF

V: TRBV7-9
D: TRBD1
J: TRBJ2-3
size: -
DNA: TGTGCCAGCAGCTTCCGGGACAGGGGCATCACAGATACGCAGTATTTT
CDR3: CASSFRDRGITDTQYF

V: TRBV30
D: -
J: TRBJ1-2
size: few
DNA: TGTGCCTGGAGTGTACTACAGGGCGGGGGCTACACCTTC
CDR3: CAWSVLQGGGYTF

V: TRBV4-3
D: TRBD1
J: TRBJ2-1
size: -
DNA: TGCGCCAGCAGCCGAGCCGGGACAGGGCGGGATGAGCAGTTCTTC
CDR3: CASSRAGTGRDEQFF

V: TRBV6-1
D: TRBD2
J: TRBJ2-5
size: -
DNA: TGTGCCAGCAGTGTTCTCGGGGGGGAGCAAGAGACCCAGTACTTC
CDR3: CASSVLGGEQETQYF

V: TRBV6-1
D: TRBD1
J: TRBJ2-5
size: -
DNA: TGTGCCAGCAGGGACTCGGGACAGGAGACCCAGTACTTC
CDR3: CASRDSGQETQYF

V: TRBV27
D: TRBD2
J: TRBJ2-7
size: -
DNA: TGTGCCAGCAGTTTATCACTAGCGGGAGGGGGATTCTACGAGCAGTACTTC
CDR3: CASSLSLAGGGFYEQYF

V: TRBV7-2
D: -
J: TRBJ2-1
size: -
DNA: TGTGCCAGCAGCATCAGCGAAAGTCTCAAGAACGGTGGGCAGTTCTTC
CDR3: CASSISESLKNGGQFF

V: TRBV27
D: -
J: TRBJ2-2
size: -
DNA: TGTGCCAGCAAGTGGGGCCAAACGAACACCGGGGAGCTGTTTTTT
CDR3: CASKWGQTNTGELFF

V: TRBV27
D: -
J: TRBJ2-1
size: -
DNA: TGTGCCAGCAGCACAGGGTCCTACAATGAGCAGTTCTTC
CDR3: CASSTGSYNEQFF

V: TRBV5-1
D: TRBD2
J: TRBJ2-7
size: -
DNA: TGCGCCAGCAGCTTGCGACTAGCGGGAGACGAGCAGTACTTC
CDR3: CASSLRLAGDEQYF

V: TRBV7-2
D: -
J: TRBJ2-1
size: -
DNA: TGTGCCAGCAGCGGTAGGCCAGGGGGGCTTTCCTACAATGAGCAGTTCTTC
CDR3: CASSGRPGGLSYNEQFF

V: TRBV5-1
D: -
J: TRBJ2-7
size: few
DNA: TGCGCCAGCAGCTTGGGGGCGGGCGAGCAGTACTTC
CDR3: CASSLGAGEQYF

V: TRBV7-2
D: -
J: TRBJ2-5
size: -
DNA: TGTGCCAGCAGCGCTGCTAGTGGCGCCACGAGGACCCAGTACTTC
CDR3: CASSAASGATRTQYF

V: TRBV4-3
D: TRBD2
J: TRBJ2-2
size: -
DNA: TGCGCCAGCAGCCCGGGAGTAGCGGGGGGGCGGGGCACCGGGGAGCTGTTTTTT
CDR3: CASSPGVAGGRGTGELFF

V: TRBV14
D: -
J: TRBJ2-2
size: -
DNA: TGTGCCAGCAGCCATCTCGGGGAAACCGGGGAGCTGTTTTTT
CDR3: CASSHLGETGELFF

V: TRBV5-5
D: -
J: TRBJ2-3
size: -
DNA: TGTGCCAGCAGCTTGGAGGGGGTCAAGTCAGATACGCAGTATTTT
CDR3: CASSLEGVKSDTQYF

V: TRBV2
D: TRBD1
J: TRBJ1-4
size: -
DNA: TGTGCCAGCAGTGGAGGGGGCAAGAGGTCTAATGAAAAACTGTTTTTT
CDR3: CASSGGGKRSNEKLFF

V: TRBV11-2
D: TRBD2
J: TRBJ2-1
size: -
DNA: TGTGCTGGAGCGGGGGTGGGTGGAGGTGAGCAGTTCTTC
CDR3: CAGAGVGGGEQFF

V: TRBV7-8
D: -
J: TRBJ2-3
size: few
DNA: TGTGCCAGCAGACCAAAGGGGTACACAGATACGCAGTATTTT
CDR3: CASRPKGYTDTQYF